The clone carrying this T cell receptor beta chain was detected ten times or more. The target antigen is unknown. MiXCR, run by TCRdb on the multiplex PCR reads, gives a single entry per CDR3 protein. The sample records under 250,000 distinct CDR3 sequences, about 32% being singletons. Axillary draining lymph nodes of breast cancer patients supplied the node samples. Germline V gene sequence: CDR1 SGHRS, CDR2 YFSETQ. The CDR3 is 12 residues long. V lost 5 bases, J lost 6 bases, and 10 bases lay in between. These data originate in a study of breast tumors, draining lymph nodes, adjacent tissues. Study-level points and caveats: Data only fit, rather than demonstrated, lymph node origin of most tumor T cells. Tumor repertoires ranked between lymph nodes and nontumor tissue in diversity, with V and J gene preferences.

What was sequenced was axillary lymph node tissue. This rearrangement joins TRBV5-1 to TRBJ2-3; D unresolved. The sequence derives from a female donor with breast cancer. Some clones in this sample may be carry-over from other donors' samples. CDR3 nucleotide sequence: TGCGCCAGCAGGTTTAGCTCCGATACGCAGTATTTT. This encodes CASRFSSDTQYF. The whole variable domain, filled in from reference TRBV5-1 and TRBJ2-3, reads KAGVTQTPRYLIKTRGQQVTLSCSPISGHRSVSWYQQTPGQGLQFLFEYFSETQRNKGNFPGRFSGRQFSNSRSEMNVSTLELGDSALYLCASRFSSDTQYFGPGTRLTVL.